This T cell receptor beta chain stems from a study of blood T cell repertoires in COVID-19. About the research overall: There were acute and convalescent COVID-19 samples, and they came from the United States, Italy and Spain. In each case, the material was cDNA or gDNA derived from T cells, B-cell-depleted T cells, or PBMCs.

Authors' data handling: Amplification of reference gene primers provided the estimated nucleated cell counts. Data came from immunoSEQ multiplex PCR; TCRdb stores just in-frame clones and leaves some out. From that table come the V and J calls and clone size; the DNA was used to work out D and trimming. The sample lists 200,000 to 250,000 clones, roughly 88% occurring once. Trimming removed 6 bases from V and 4 bases from J; junction bases left unmatched: 4. Germline-derived CDR1 and CDR2 are MNHEY and SVGAGI. The CDR3 totals 13 residues. The specimen sequenced was peripheral blood. V is TRBV6-5 and J is TRBJ1-1; 8 bases agree with TRBD1. The receptor was derived from a man between 18 and 29 years old with active or convalescent COVID-19. CDR3 protein: CASSRGPVTEAFF. The CDR3 nucleotides read TGTGCCAGCAGCAGGGGGCCCGTCACTGAAGCTTTCTTT.